The source of this T cell receptor (beta chain) is a study of cytomegalovirus exposure and HLA in healthy donors. Study results and limitations: The tendency of first-cohort TCR clusters to co-occur in the 120 validation repertoires was the finding of a later analysis. In vitro experiments confirmed that three CMV-associated chains were specific for CMV antigens.

V dropped 0 bases and J dropped 0; count of bases not matched to a gene: 11. The germline CDR1 and CDR2 sequences are GTSNPN and SVGIG (reference sequence). This CDR3 contains 17 residues. As concerns this clone: What it binds is not known.

The data were produced by immunoSEQ multiplex PCR, yet TCRdb's version contains in-frame clones alone and is incomplete. Of 100,000 to 120,000 clones in the sample, roughly 87% were seen once. The approximately 120-subject validation cohort, separate from the roughly 700-subject first cohort, included the donors. This sequence originates from a woman aged 18-29 years in good health and CMV-seronegative. The chain links TRBV30 to TRBJ2-7; 7 bases are a match to TRBD2. The sample consisted of PBMCs. The CDR3 sequence: CAWSVSTGTTVSYEQYF. CDR3 in DNA: TGTGCCTGGAGTGTAAGCACGGGGACTACCGTCTCCTACGAGCAGTACTTC.